The clone carrying this TCR beta chain was observed a few times. What it binds is not known. The junction differs from germline at one of its ends, possibly a read error. The CDR3 has 13 amino acids. Germline values: CDR1 DFQATT, CDR2 SNEGSKA (reference sequence). This sample was taken from a study of post-analysis software for immune sequencing data. Study information: There were relapsing-remitting, secondary progressive and progressive-relapsing multiple sclerosis among the disease courses included.

General study points: Significantly decreased normalized Chao1 diversity was recorded for multiple sclerosis patients relative to controls. In patients, TRBV5-6, TRBV5-1 and TRBV20-1 belonged to about five TRBV segments found more frequently than in controls.

Included in the TCR beta cDNA libraries were unique molecular identifiers. From around 0.96 to 9.9 million T cells, roughly 530,000 cDNA molecules were obtained. One entry per CDR3 protein, called by TCRdb with MiXCR from the PCR reads. This repertoire shows fewer than 850,000 distinct CDR3 sequences, 30% found once; its top ten account for approximately 0.55%. The origin of this receptor is a girl aged 5-17 years with multiple sclerosis. The genes are TRBV20-1 and TRBJ1-4; no definite D call. The specimen sequenced was blood. CDR3 bases: TGCAGTGCTAGAGAGGCGGGTAATGGAAAACTGTTTTTT. Translated: CSAREAGNGKLFF.